These 26 T cell receptor beta chains were all obtained from the same sample, sequenced in a study of T cell responses to AZD1222 COVID-19 vaccine. Only in-frame clones appear in the TCRdb table, and some are missing; sequencing was by immunoSEQ multiplex PCR. The repertoire has more than 75,000 clones, 75% to 95% of them found once; the top ten carry approximately 5%. The source was peripheral blood, collected 28 days after the second AZD1222 dose. Every receptor here comes from an adult who received the AZD1222 COVID-19 vaccine.

This chain connects TRBV12-3 or TRBV12-4 to TRBJ1-6, with D perhaps TRBD1 (5 bases). Trimming removed 3 bases at V and 9 bases at J, with 9 bases between. The CDR3 loop spans 13 amino acids. CDR3 protein: CASSFGGVSPLHF. The CDR3 DNA reads TGTGCCAGCAGTTTTGGGGGAGTTTCACCCCTCCACTTT.

CDR3 protein: CASSLASGVNIQYF. The DNA for the CDR3 is TGTGCCAGCAGCTTAGCTAGCGGGGTAAACATTCAGTACTTC. This chain uses TRBV7-2 with TRBJ2-4; 8 positions match TRBD2. V lost 0 bases to trimming and J lost 6 bases; unmatched junction nucleotides: 1. Germline assignment: CDR1 SGHTA and CDR2 FQGNSA. This CDR3 region has 14 residues.

The chain links TRBV9 to TRBJ1-6; D is unclear. Germline CDR1 SGDLS, CDR2 YYNGEE. Trimming took off 5 bases at V and 10 bases at J, with 10 bases between the two ends. This CDR3 region has 12 residues. CDR3 DNA sequence: TGTGCCAGCAGTTCTGCCAGATCACCCCTCCACTTT. Protein: CASSSARSPLHF.

This rearrangement joins TRBV5-1 to TRBJ1-4, with 10 bases lining up with TRBD1. Germline V gene sequence: CDR1 SGHRS, CDR2 YFSETQ. Germline trimming cut 1 base from V and 6 bases from J; bases unmatched to any gene: 9. This CDR3 is built from 17 residues. The CDR3 bases are TGCGCCAGCAGCTTGACCGGGACAGGGGTTGGAGATGAAAAACTGTTTTTT. The encoded protein is CASSLTGTGVGDEKLFF.

The rearrangement uses TRBV7-2 and TRBJ1-1; D might be TRBD1 (5 bases). The CDR3 spans 13 residues. Trimming stripped 5 bases from V and 4 bases from J, with 11 bases between. Germline CDR1 reads SGHTA; CDR2 reads FQGNSA. CDR3 DNA sequence: TGTGCCAGCAGCACCCAGGGTGGCACTGAAGCTTTCTTT. It yields the protein CASSTQGGTEAFF.

This chain joins TRBV5-1 and TRBJ2-5, with 8 bases that match TRBD1. The trim removed 3 bases at V and 5 bases at J, leaving 9 bases unmatched. Germline V gene sequence: CDR1 SGHRS, CDR2 YFSETQ. The CDR3 extends over 15 amino acids. The CDR3 DNA is TGCGCCAGCAGCTGGGGGACAGGCGGGAAGGAGACCCAGTACTTC. Translating it yields CASSWGTGGKETQYF. The whole variable domain, filled in from reference TRBV5-1 and TRBJ2-5, reads KAGVTQTPRYLIKTRGQQVTLSCSPISGHRSVSWYQQTPGQGLQFLFEYFSETQRNKGNFPGRFSGRQFSNSRSEMNVSTLELGDSALYLCASSWGTGGKETQYFGPGTRLLVL.

V and J are TRBV7-8 and TRBJ2-5; the D is unclear. V was cut by 5 bases and J by 1 base, with 11 bases left in between. This CDR3 spans 14 amino acids. CDR1 and CDR2 (germline): SGHVS, FQNEAQ. CDR3: CASSRSIAQETQYF. The DNA for the CDR3 is TGTGCCAGCAGCCGTTCGATCGCCCAAGAGACCCAGTACTTC.

This chain uses TRBV7-2 with TRBJ2-2; D perhaps matches TRBD2 (6 bases). Germline V CDR1 and CDR2: SGHTA, FQGNSA. V gave up 5 bases and J gave up 1 base, with 11 bases separating them. The CDR3 spans 15 residues. Here the CDR3 reads CASSHPGLNTGELFF. The CDR3 bases are TGTGCCAGCAGCCATCCGGGACTGAACACCGGGGAGCTGTTTTTT.

CDR3 DNA: TGTGCCAGCAGCCCAATGAGGGGACTAGCGGAAACAGGGGAGACCCAGTACTTC. Translated: CASSPMRGLAETGETQYF. This rearrangement joins TRBV9 to TRBJ2-5, with TRBD2 matching over 11 bases. The CDR3 sequence is 18 residues long. CDR1 and CDR2 from the germline V gene are SGDLS and YYNGEE. With V trimmed by 4 bases and J by 5 bases, 16 bases remained unmatched.

The chain has TRBV10-2 and TRBJ1-1; D gene uncertain. From germline, CDR1 is WSHSY and CDR2 SAAADI. CDR3 length: 14 residues. Between the trimmed V and J ends, which lost 1 base and 0 bases, there was a span of 6 bases. The CDR3 here is CASSEFGVNTEAFF. In nucleotides, the CDR3 is TGCGCCAGCAGTGAGTTCGGAGTGAACACTGAAGCTTTCTTT.

For this clone: Other DNA sequences in this specimen translate into the identical CDR3. The chain uses TRBV6-5 and TRBJ1-1, with D hard to call. CDR1 MNHEY and CDR2 SVGAGI come from the germline V gene. CDR3 size: 14 residues. V lost 0 bases and J 1 base, leaving 6 bases between the germline ends. The CDR3 sequence: CASSYSSQNTEAFF. As DNA, the CDR3 is TGTGCCAGCAGTTACTCGTCTCAGAACACTGAAGCTTTCTTT.

The chain combines TRBV7-9 with TRBJ2-6; no reliable D call. Germline assignment: CDR1 SEHNR and CDR2 FQNEAQ (reference sequence). V was shortened by 2 bases and J by 4 bases, with 15 bases between the two germline ends. The CDR3 loop spans 17 amino acids. CDR3 sequence: CASSLYLPSGGANVLTF. In DNA form, the CDR3 reads TGTGCCAGCAGCTTATATTTGCCATCTGGAGGGGCCAACGTCCTGACTTTC.

The V and J genes are TRBV6-5 and TRBJ2-7; D is possibly TRBD1 (5 bases). CDR3 length: 15 residues. Germline V CDR1 and CDR2: MNHEY, SVGAGI. V lost 2 bases and J 0 bases, leaving 11 bases between the germline ends. Here the CDR3 reads CASSYRQGSSYEQYF. The CDR3 DNA is TGTGCCAGCAGTTACCGGCAGGGCAGCTCCTACGAGCAGTACTTC.

The chain uses TRBV3-1 (or the pseudogene TRBV3-2) and TRBJ1-4; 7 bases map to TRBD1. V shed 4 bases, J shed 8 bases, and the junction held 13 bases outside the gene matches. The CDR3 spans 16 residues. Germline-derived CDR1 and CDR2 are LGHDT and YNNKEL (reference sequence). CDR3 protein: CASSRALTGTGEKLFF. CDR3 nucleotides: TGTGCCAGCAGCCGAGCTCTGACAGGGACGGGGGAAAAACTGTTTTTT.

This clone was counted a single time. V usage is TRBV3-1 (or the pseudogene TRBV3-2) and J usage is TRBJ2-5, with D unresolved. V lost 1 base to trimming and J lost 7 bases, with 7 bases between them. Germline assignment: CDR1 LGHDT and CDR2 YNNKEL (reference sequence). This CDR3 is built from 12 residues. DNA of the CDR3: TGTGCCAGCAGCCAAGGGACCTCGACCCAGTACTTC. This encodes CASSQGTSTQYF.

This chain joins TRBV10-3 and TRBJ2-3, with 7 positions matching TRBD1. Germline values: CDR1 ENHRY, CDR2 SYGVKD. CDR3 length equals 15 residues. The ends lost 4 bases at V and 0 bases at J; junction bases unmatched: 4. In DNA form, the CDR3 reads TGTGCCATCAGTGCCCAGGGGGTAAGCACAGATACGCAGTATTTT. Amino acids: CAISAQGVSTDTQYF.

The chain joins TRBV23-1 to TRBJ2-2; no reliable D call. TRBV23-1 is flagged as an ORF with uncertain function. The CDR3 spans 12 residues. V gave up 3 bases and J gave up 5 bases, with 4 bases separating them. DNA for the CDR3: TGCGCCAGCAGTCATACTACCGGGGAGCTGTTTTTT. Residues: CASSHTTGELFF.

The rearrangement links TRBV7-3 to TRBJ2-3; 10 bases are shared with TRBD1. J lost 3 bases, V lost 8 bases, and 5 bases had no gene match. CDR3 length: 14 residues. CDR1 is SGHTA and CDR2 is FQGTGA in the germline V gene. The CDR3 is CASSRGQGTDTQYF. For the CDR3, the DNA is TGTGCCAGCTCTAGGGGACAGGGGACAGATACGCAGTATTTT.

DNA of the CDR3: TGTGCCAGCAGTGGGACAGCGAAGAACACCGGGGAGCTGTTTTTT. Protein product: CASSGTAKNTGELFF. This chain links TRBV28 with TRBJ2-2; 7 bases agree with TRBD1. With V trimmed by 5 bases and J by 1 base, 4 bases remained unmatched. CDR1 is MDHEN and CDR2 is SYDVKM in the germline V gene. The CDR3 spans 15 residues.

CDR3 sequence: CAWSSGKVAFF. The CDR3 DNA is TGTGCCTGGAGCTCAGGGAAGGTAGCTTTCTTT. The chain combines TRBV30 with TRBJ1-1; perhaps TRBD1 as D (5 bases). V was pared by 3 bases and J by 10 bases, with 12 bases between. CDR1 and CDR2 (germline): GTSNPN, SVGIG (reference sequence). This CDR3 is built from 11 residues.

The rearrangement joins TRBV5-1 to TRBJ1-2; TRBD1 might be the D (5 bases). Trimming stripped 0 bases from V and 6 bases from J, with 9 bases between. This CDR3 has 13 amino acids. The germline V gene encodes CDR1 SGHRS and CDR2 YFSETQ. In nucleotides, the CDR3 is TGCGCCAGCAGCTTGGAAGGGGTTGATGGCTACACCTTC. The encoded protein is CASSLEGVDGYTF.

This chain joins TRBV30 and TRBJ1-6, with D perhaps matching TRBD1 (5 bases). The V end was cut by 5 bases, the J end by 0 bases, with 14 bases between. In germline, CDR1 is GTSNPN, CDR2 SVGIG (reference sequence). The CDR3 is 16 residues long. In DNA form, the CDR3 reads TGTGCCTGGGGGGACTCTCTCGGCTCCTATAATTCACCCCTCCACTTT. Translated: CAWGDSLGSYNSPLHF.

V usage is TRBV28 and J usage is TRBJ1-1; unclear D gene. This CDR3 region has 12 residues. V was shortened by 11 bases and J by 0 bases, with 10 bases between the two germline ends. The V gene's germline CDR1 is MDHEN and CDR2 SYDVKM. The CDR3 reads CAGISVNTEAFF. For the CDR3, the DNA is TGTGCCGGAATCTCCGTGAACACTGAAGCTTTCTTT.

The chain is built from TRBV7-3 and TRBJ1-6; D is undetermined. Trimming removed 1 base at V and 3 bases at J, with 7 bases between. The CDR3 has 15 residues. Germline values: CDR1 SGHTA, CDR2 FQGTGA. The CDR3 here is CASSLNSHYNSPLHF. DNA of the CDR3: TGTGCCAGCAGCTTAAACAGCCACTATAATTCACCCCTCCACTTT.

CDR3 amino acids: CASRRTGGRQPQHF. The CDR3 DNA follows: TGTGCCAGCAGGCGTACAGGGGGCAGGCAGCCCCAGCATTTT. The chain employs TRBV28 and TRBJ1-5, with 9 positions matching TRBD1. Germline values: CDR1 MDHEN, CDR2 SYDVKM. The CDR3 has 14 amino acids. J was trimmed by 7 bases and V by 6 bases; bases with no gene match: 7.

The count of this clone is one. This chain uses TRBV2 with TRBJ1-1; D uncertain. V was cut by 1 base and J by 0 bases, with 0 bases left in between. There are 12 residues in the CDR3. Germline V gene sequence: CDR1 SNHLY, CDR2 FYNNEI. The CDR3 is CASSEVNTEAFF. DNA for the CDR3: TGTGCCAGCAGTGAAGTGAACACTGAAGCTTTCTTT.